This T cell receptor (beta chain) emerged from a study of blood T cell repertoires in COVID-19. Study as a whole: Spain, Italy and the United States supplied samples that represented acute and convalescent COVID-19. In each case, the material was cDNA or gDNA derived from T cells, B-cell-depleted T cells, or PBMCs.

Authors' data handling: Nucleated cell counts were estimated from reference gene primer amplification. Measured with immunoSEQ multiplex PCR; TCRdb has only the in-frame clones, and not every one. That table supplies the V and J calls and clone size; D and trimming were determined from the DNA. Seen here are about 94,000 clones, about 80% observed once, and the top ten hold roughly 6.3%. Input material: peripheral blood. This receptor was obtained from a man in his sixties with acute or convalescent COVID-19.

The DNA of the CDR3 is TGCGCCAGCAGCTCCCTACAGGGCACAGATACGCAGTATTTT. Amino acids: CASSSLQGTDTQYF. The gene calls are TRBV5-1 and TRBJ2-3; possibly TRBD1 for D (5 bases). Trimming stripped 3 bases from V and 1 base from J, with 9 bases between. The germline CDR1 and CDR2 sequences are SGHRS and YFSETQ. This CDR3 contains 14 residues.